This T cell receptor beta chain was documented in a study of cytomegalovirus exposure and HLA in healthy donors. General study results and limits: Prediction of most subjects' HLA-A and HLA-B alleles by TCR beta sequences was reportedly accurate. Researchers had no immune exposure information except CMV serostatus available. Several of the most significant clusters were apparently associated with common viral pathogens in a later analysis.

Healthy bone marrow donors made up the donors. PCR used 60 Vbeta primers and 13 Jbeta primers. Measured with immunoSEQ multiplex PCR; TCRdb has only the in-frame clones, and not every one. Among approximately 120,000 clones listed, more than 75% were seen once. The CDR3 is 10 residues long. The V gene's germline CDR1 is SEHNR and CDR2 FQNEAQ (reference sequence). Notes on this clone: What it recognizes is unknown. One end of the junction varies from germline; a read error may be responsible.

The TCR originated in a middle-aged man in good health and CMV-seronegative. The chain joins TRBV7-9 to TRBJ1-3; TRBD1 agrees at 7 bases. Material for sequencing was PBMCs. In DNA form, the CDR3 reads TGTGCCGGGGGAACCGGGACAGTAGATTTT. Its protein product is CAGGTGTVDF.